These 10 T cell receptor beta chains were sequenced from one sample in a study of CD8 T cells in Susac syndrome. Reverse transcription used roughly 0.5 to 1 ug RNA and random hexamers. TCRdb fed the immunoSEQ multiplex PCR reads into MiXCR, producing one record per CDR3 protein. The sample gives roughly 200,000 distinct CDR3 sequences, just under 95% of which show up once; about 0.08% is in the top ten. The material sequenced was CD4+ T cells from PBMCs. These TCRs come from a human donor with multiple sclerosis.

The chain couples TRBV29-1 to TRBJ1-1, with D unresolved. Germline lookup yields CDR1 SQVTM and CDR2 ANQGSEA. The V and J ends lost 3 bases and 12 bases respectively, with 14 bases between them. The CDR3 consists of 11 residues. The CDR3 nucleotides read TGCAGCGTTGAGGTCGGTGGATTTACTTTCTTT. It codes for CSVEVGGFTFF.

V usage is TRBV28 and J usage is TRBJ2-5; D may correspond to TRBD1 or TRBD2 (5 bases each). Deletions cut 6 bases from V and 1 base from J, with 9 bases between. The V gene's germline CDR1 is MDHEN and CDR2 SYDVKM. The CDR3 extends over 13 amino acids. The CDR3 region has the DNA TGTGCCAGCAGGAATGGGGGCCAAGAGACCCAGTACTTC. Its protein is CASRNGGQETQYF.

CDR3 region: CAWSVYSYGYTF. CDR3 in DNA: TGTGCCTGGAGTGTTTATTCCTATGGCTACACCTTC. The chain links TRBV30 to TRBJ1-2, with D uncertain. Germline-derived CDR1 and CDR2 are GTSNPN and SVGIG (reference sequence). Trimming left V 0 bases short and J 4 bases short, with 6 bases between. The CDR3 extends over 12 amino acids.

This clonotype was seen once. CDR3 sequence reads: CASSQEWGVQTQYF. The DNA of the CDR3 is TGTGCCAGCAGCCAAGAGTGGGGTGTCCAAACCCAGTACTTC. The chain combines TRBV14 with TRBJ2-5; no firm D call. CDR3 size: 14 residues. The V and J ends lost 0 bases and 8 bases respectively, with 13 bases between them. Looked up from germline, CDR1 is SGHDN and CDR2 is FVKESK.

This chain joins TRBV3-1 and TRBJ2-4, with TRBD2 as a possible D gene (6 bases). The CDR3 has 16 residues. V dropped 4 bases and J dropped 8 bases, with 21 bases sitting between them. The germline V gene encodes CDR1 LGHDT and CDR2 YNNKEL (reference sequence). The CDR3 loop is CASSLWDGGAKDIQYF. The CDR3 DNA is TGTGCCAGCAGCCTCTGGGATGGAGGGGCGAAAGACATTCAGTACTTC.

The CDR3 protein is CASSFGLKPWSYTF. In DNA form, the CDR3 reads TGTGCCAGCAGTTTTGGACTGAAGCCTTGGAGCTACACCTTC. The chain couples TRBV6-5 to TRBJ1-2, with D unclear. Germline lookup yields CDR1 MNHEY and CDR2 SVGAGI. This CDR3 is built from 14 residues. V shed 4 bases and J shed 9 bases, with 18 bases lying between them.

The chain combines TRBV15 with TRBJ2-4; the match to TRBD1 covers 10 bases. This CDR3 is 16 amino acids long. The V and J ends lost 5 bases and 6 bases, in that order; junction bases with no gene match: 10. Germline lookup yields CDR1 LNHNV and CDR2 YYDKDF (reference sequence). For the CDR3, the DNA is TGTGCCACCAGCTGGGGGGGGACAGGGGATAGAAACATTCAGTACTTC. Its protein is CATSWGGTGDRNIQYF.

This chain links TRBV29-1 with TRBJ2-7; D may be TRBD1 (6 bases). Germline CDR1 is SQVTM and CDR2 is ANQGSEA. This CDR3 has 14 amino acids. V was clipped by 6 bases and J by 3 bases, with 18 bases between them. Written as DNA, the CDR3 is TGCAGCGTACCTGGGGGCCACGGGGACTACGAGCAGTACTTC. It yields the protein CSVPGGHGDYEQYF.

The CDR3 loop is CASSQYRLEGTDTQYF. DNA of the CDR3: TGTGCCAGCAGCCAATACAGACTAGAGGGCACAGATACGCAGTATTTT. J is TRBJ2-3 and V is TRBV4-2, with D perhaps TRBD2 (6 bases). The V end was cut by 2 bases, the J end by 1 base, with 13 bases between. The CDR3 length is 16 residues. The V gene's germline CDR1 is LGHNA and CDR2 YNFKEQ.

The chain recombines TRBV5-4 with TRBJ2-7; 10 bases are shared with TRBD2. Trimming at V came to 3 bases and at J to 5 bases, leaving 8 bases not matched to a gene. The CDR3 has 15 residues. CDR1 is SGHNT, CDR2 YYREEE, per germline (reference sequence). CDR3 amino acids: CASSSGTSEFHEQYF. The CDR3 nucleotides are TGTGCCAGCAGCTCGGGGACTAGCGAGTTCCACGAGCAGTACTTC.